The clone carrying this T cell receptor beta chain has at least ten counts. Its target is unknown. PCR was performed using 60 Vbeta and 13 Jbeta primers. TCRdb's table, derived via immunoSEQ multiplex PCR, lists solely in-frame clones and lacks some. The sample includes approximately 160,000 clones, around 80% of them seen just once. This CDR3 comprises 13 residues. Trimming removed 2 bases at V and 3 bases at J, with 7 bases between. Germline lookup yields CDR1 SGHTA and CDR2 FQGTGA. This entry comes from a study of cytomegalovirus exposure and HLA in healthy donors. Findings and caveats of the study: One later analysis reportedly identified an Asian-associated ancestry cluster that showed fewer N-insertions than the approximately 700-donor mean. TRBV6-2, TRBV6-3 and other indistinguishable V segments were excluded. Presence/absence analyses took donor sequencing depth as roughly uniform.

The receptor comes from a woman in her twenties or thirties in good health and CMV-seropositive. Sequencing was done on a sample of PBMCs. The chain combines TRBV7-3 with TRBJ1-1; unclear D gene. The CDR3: CASSLSADTEAFF. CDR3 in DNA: TGTGCCAGCAGCTTATCTGCGGACACTGAAGCTTTCTTT.